This paragraph reports one T cell receptor (beta chain). Its antigen remains unidentified. Per-base quality was not reported, and no clone a single base away is much larger than it. The record originates from a study of Tregs in tolerant kidney transplant recipients (dated by TCRdb to about 2019). Regarding the study in general: The transplants used related donors along with nonmyeloablative bone marrow transplantation, and in the human trials mixed chimerism was transient. The study used TCRbeta sequencing to identify donor-specific regulatory T cells before combined kidney and bone marrow transplantation, then tracked those cells after transplant. Study-wide findings and limitations: In tolerant patients, the expansion of donor-specific Tregs was greater than global Treg expansion, suggesting that the expansion was antigen-driven rather than nonspecific. Biological reproducibility was not examined directly, but technical replication error appeared to be minimal. Expanding Tregs with activated donor B cells appeared to identify the most biologically relevant and donor-specific TCRbeta repertoire. Because the study included only a small number of patients, the results must be confirmed in larger populations and under other immunosuppression protocols. For some patients, the PCR primers changed as time went on, which meant samples from those patients could not be compared with one another at the nucleotide level.

The CDR3 runs 15 residues from the cysteine to the phenylalanine. Just CDR3 DNA is preserved here, 45 bases in frame from base 1. V is pared back by 4 bases and J by 7 bases, with 15 bases lying between the germline termini. The germline V gene (reference sequence) specifies SGHNT as CDR1 and YYREEE as CDR2. The label giving this sample's time point can be read as: blood sample drawn before combined kidney and bone marrow transplant. Thawed PBMCs were FACS-sorted into unstimulated Tregs (CD4+CD25+CD127-), CD4+ non-Tregs (CD4+CD25-), CD4 cells and CD8 cells. Patients were 4 combined kidney and bone marrow transplant recipients from the ITN036ST trial, and only these trial subjects had samples available. Healthy control blood was processed to PBMCs with a Ficoll density gradient and then cryopreserved, whereas patient PBMCs were collected both before and after transplant. Genomic DNA was extracted from sorted cells with the QIAGEN DNeasy Blood and Tissue Kit for TCRbeta CDR3 sequencing. Through immunoSEQ, high-throughput TCRbeta CDR3 sequencing was done commercially, including PCR amplification with internal controls and bias correction. In the paper's pipeline: Unique productive TCRbeta sequences were defined by CDR3 nucleotide sequence when primers matched and otherwise by CDR3 amino acid sequence together with Vbeta and Jbeta genes. As a correction for sorting error, sequences shared between sorted populations at a frequency ratio of 2:1 or less were discarded, and the remaining shared sequences were assigned to the higher population. Donor-reactive sequences were defined as at least 5-fold expanded in CFSE-low cells versus unstimulated cells, with frequency of at least 0.01% in CFSE-low cells. Jensen-Shannon divergence, calculated on the top 100 TCRbeta sequences ranked by frequency, was used to quantify repertoire divergence. For samples with multiple sequencing runs, sorting error was corrected in each run separately before the runs were combined. The immuneACCESS repertoire file appears here via TCRdb, limited to in-frame rearrangements. These files lack a portion of the clones; in checked studies, under half of the deficit traces to unresolved V genes, and the cause of the others is not known. V and J calls plus clone size are reproduced from that table; the DNA served to infer D and trimming. The sample data list 95,000 to 120,000 clones, and 90% of these were observed just once. Roughly 0.31% of the sample is held by the ten biggest clonotypes.

The receptor's source is a human donor who received a combined kidney and bone marrow transplant. Specimen: CD4+ T cells from blood, collected before the transplant. This sequence uses TRBV5-4 and TRBJ1-6, with a weak D call of TRBD1 (5 bases match). In nucleotide form, the sequence is TGTGCCAGCAGCCAATTGGGGGGGTGGAATTCACCCCTCCACTTT. It is translated as CASSQLGGWNSPLHF.